This T cell receptor beta chain was captured in a study of technical replicates of blood from a few donors. Generated by immunoSEQ multiplex PCR, the TCRdb table keeps only in-frame clones and is missing some. The table lists over 50,000 clones, around 97% of them singletons. The clonotype originates from a human donor in good health. What was sequenced was T cells isolated from PBMCs.

This chain's CDR3 is CASSLAGDRVYNEQFF. CDR3 coding DNA: TGTGCCAGCAGCTTAGCTGGGGACAGGGTCTACAATGAGCAGTTCTTC. The V call is TRBV11-3, the J call TRBJ2-1; TRBD1 aligns across 9 bases. The germline V gene has CDR1 SGHNT and CDR2 YENEEA. This CDR3 comprises 16 residues. J gave up 3 bases and V 1 base, and 4 bases lay outside the gene matches.